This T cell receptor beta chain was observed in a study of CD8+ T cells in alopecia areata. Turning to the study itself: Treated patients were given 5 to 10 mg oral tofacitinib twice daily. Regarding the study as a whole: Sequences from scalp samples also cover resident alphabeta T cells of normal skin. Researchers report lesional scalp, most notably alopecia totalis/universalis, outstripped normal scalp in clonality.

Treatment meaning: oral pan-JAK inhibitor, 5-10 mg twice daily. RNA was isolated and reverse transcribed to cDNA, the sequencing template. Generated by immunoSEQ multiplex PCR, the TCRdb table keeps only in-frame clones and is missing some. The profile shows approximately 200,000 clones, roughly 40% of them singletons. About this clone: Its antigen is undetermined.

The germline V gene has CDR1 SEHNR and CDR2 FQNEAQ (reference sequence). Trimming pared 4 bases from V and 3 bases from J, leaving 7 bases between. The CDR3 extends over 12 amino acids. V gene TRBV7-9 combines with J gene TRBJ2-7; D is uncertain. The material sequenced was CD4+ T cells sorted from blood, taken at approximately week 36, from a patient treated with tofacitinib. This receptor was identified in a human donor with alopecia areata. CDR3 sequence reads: CASSSQIYEQYF. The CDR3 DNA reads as TGTGCCAGCAGCTCCCAGATCTACGAGCAGTACTTC.